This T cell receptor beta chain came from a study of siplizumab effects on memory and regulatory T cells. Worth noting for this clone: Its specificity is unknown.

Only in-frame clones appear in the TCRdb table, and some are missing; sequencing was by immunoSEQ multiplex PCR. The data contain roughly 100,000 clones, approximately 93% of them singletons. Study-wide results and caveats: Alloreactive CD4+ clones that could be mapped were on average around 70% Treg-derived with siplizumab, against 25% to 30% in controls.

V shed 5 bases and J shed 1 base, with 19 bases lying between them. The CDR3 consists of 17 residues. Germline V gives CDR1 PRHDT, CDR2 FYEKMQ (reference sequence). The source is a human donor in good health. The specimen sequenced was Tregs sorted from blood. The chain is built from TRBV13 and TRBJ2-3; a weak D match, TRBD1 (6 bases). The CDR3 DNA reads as TGTGCCAGCAGCGTATCGGACAGCCGCTTTGGCACAGATACGCAGTATTTT. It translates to CASSVSDSRFGTDTQYF.